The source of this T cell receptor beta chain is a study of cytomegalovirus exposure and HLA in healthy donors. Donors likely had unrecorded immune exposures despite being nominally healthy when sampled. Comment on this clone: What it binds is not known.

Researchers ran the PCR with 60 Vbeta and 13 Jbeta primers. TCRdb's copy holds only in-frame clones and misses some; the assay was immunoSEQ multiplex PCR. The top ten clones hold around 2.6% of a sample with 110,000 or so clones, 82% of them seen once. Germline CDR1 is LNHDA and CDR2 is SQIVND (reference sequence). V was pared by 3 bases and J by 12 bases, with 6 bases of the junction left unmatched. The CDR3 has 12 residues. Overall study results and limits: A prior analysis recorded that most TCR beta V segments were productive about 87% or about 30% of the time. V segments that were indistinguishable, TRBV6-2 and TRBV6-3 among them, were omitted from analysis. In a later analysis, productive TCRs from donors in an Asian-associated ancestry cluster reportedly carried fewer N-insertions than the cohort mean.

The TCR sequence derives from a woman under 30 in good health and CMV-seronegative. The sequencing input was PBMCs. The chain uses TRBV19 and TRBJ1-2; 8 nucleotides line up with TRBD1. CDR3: CASSISGGENTF. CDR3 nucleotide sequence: TGTGCCAGTAGTATTTCAGGGGGCGAGAACACCTTC.